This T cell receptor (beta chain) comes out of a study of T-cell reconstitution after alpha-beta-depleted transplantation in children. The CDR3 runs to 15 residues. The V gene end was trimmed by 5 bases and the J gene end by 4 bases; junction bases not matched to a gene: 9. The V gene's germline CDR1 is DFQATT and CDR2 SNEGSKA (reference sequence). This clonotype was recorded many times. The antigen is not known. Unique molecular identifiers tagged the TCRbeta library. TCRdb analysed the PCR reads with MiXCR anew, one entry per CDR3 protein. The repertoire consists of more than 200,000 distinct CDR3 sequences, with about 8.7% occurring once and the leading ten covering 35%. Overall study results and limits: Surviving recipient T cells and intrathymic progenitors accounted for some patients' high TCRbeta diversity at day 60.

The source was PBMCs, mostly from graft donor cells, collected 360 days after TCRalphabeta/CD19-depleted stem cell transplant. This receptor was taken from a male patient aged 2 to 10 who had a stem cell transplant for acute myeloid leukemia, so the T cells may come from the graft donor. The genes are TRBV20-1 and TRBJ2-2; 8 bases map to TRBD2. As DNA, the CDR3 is TGCAGTGCTCCGAGCGGGAGTGGGGCCACCGGGGAGCTGTTTTTT. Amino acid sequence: CSAPSGSGATGELFF.